Below, 29 T cell receptor beta chains from the same sample are listed, as sequenced in a study of T cell responses to AZD1222 COVID-19 vaccine. Clones were read by immunoSEQ multiplex PCR, and TCRdb kept only the in-frame ones, dropping some. The repertoire consists of 99,000 or so clones, with around 87% occurring once and the leading ten covering 2% to 3%. The material sequenced was peripheral blood, taken on day 0 of AZD1222 vaccination. The source of these receptors is an adult in good health.

The J gene is TRBJ2-7, the V gene TRBV7-9, with 10 bases fitting TRBD1. CDR1 is SEHNR and CDR2 is FQNEAQ in the germline V gene (reference sequence). J lost 6 bases, V lost 3 bases, and 8 bases had no gene match. This CDR3 has 15 residues. The CDR3 loop is CASSFRGTGVAEQYF. The CDR3 nucleotides read TGTGCCAGCAGCTTTCGAGGGACAGGGGTAGCCGAGCAGTACTTC. Full variable domain (missing parts from reference TRBV7-9 and TRBJ2-7): DTGVSQNPRHKITKRGQNVTFRCDPISEHNRLYWYRQTLGQGPEFLTYFQNEAQLEKSRLLSDRFSAERPKGSFSTLEIQRTEQGDSAMYLCASSFRGTGVAEQYFGPGTRLTVT.

This clone is a singleton in its sample. The chain is built from TRBV5-1 and TRBJ2-2; D possibly corresponds to TRBD1 (5 bases). Germline CDR1 and CDR2: SGHRS and YFSETQ. The CDR3 extends over 15 amino acids. Trimming stripped 1 base from V and 0 bases from J, with 7 bases between. CDR3 DNA sequence: TGCGCCAGCAGCTTGCAGGGCGCGAACACCGGGGAGCTGTTTTTT. Amino acids: CASSLQGANTGELFF.

CDR3 bases: TGTGCCAGCAGCTTGGCCGGGGCAGCTTACGAGCAGTACTTC. It specifies CASSLAGAAYEQYF. V usage is TRBV5-5 and J usage is TRBJ2-7; perhaps D is TRBD1 or TRBD2 (5 bases each). In germline, CDR1 is SGHKS, CDR2 YYEKEE (reference sequence). Deletions cut 0 bases from V and 4 bases from J, with 11 bases between. This CDR3 is 14 amino acids long.

V is TRBV11-2 and J is TRBJ1-2; no firm D call. The CDR3 runs to 13 residues. Between the trimmed V and J ends, which lost 4 bases and 8 bases, there was a span of 14 bases. CDR1 and CDR2 from the germline V gene are SGHAT and FQNNGV. Here the CDR3 DNA reads TGTGCCAGCAGCTCCCGGGTCCTGTCGGGCTACACCTTC. Encoded protein: CASSSRVLSGYTF.

The chain has TRBV4-2 and TRBJ1-2, with 9 bases fitting TRBD1. The CDR3 length is 15 residues. The V gene end was trimmed by 0 bases and the J gene end by 4 bases; junction bases not matched to a gene: 3. The germline CDR1 and CDR2 sequences are LGHNA and YNFKEQ. The CDR3 sequence is CASSQDRDRVYGYTF. CDR3 DNA: TGTGCCAGCAGCCAAGACCGGGACAGGGTCTATGGCTACACCTTC.

The chain uses TRBV4-3 and TRBJ2-7; D is perhaps TRBD1 or TRBD2 (6 bases each). With 2 bases removed from V and 4 bases from J, the gap between germline ends came to 18 bases. Germline values: CDR1 LGHNA, CDR2 YSLEER. The CDR3 sequence is 16 residues long. The CDR3 DNA reads TGCGCCAGCAGCCAAATTACCGGAGGGGGGATTTACGAGCAGTACTTC. Translated: CASSQITGGGIYEQYF.

The rearrangement joins TRBV20-1 to TRBJ2-1, with TRBD1 as a possible D gene (5 bases). V shed 3 bases and J shed 12 bases, with 12 bases lying between them. CDR3 length: 11 amino acids. The germline V gene encodes CDR1 DFQATT and CDR2 SNEGSKA (reference sequence). The CDR3 spells CSARALRGQFF. CDR3 sequence (DNA): TGCAGTGCTAGGGCACTTAGGGGGCAGTTCTTC.

V is TRBV7-2 and J is TRBJ1-5, with TRBD1 matching over 8 bases. J was trimmed by 8 bases and V by 5 bases; bases with no gene match: 5. This CDR3 has 13 residues. In germline, CDR1 is SGHTA, CDR2 FQGNSA. The CDR3 here is CASSGTGGEPQHF. In DNA, the CDR3 is TGTGCCAGCAGCGGAACAGGGGGTGAGCCCCAGCATTTT. The entire variable domain, with the rest obtained from reference TRBV7-2 and TRBJ1-5, is as follows: GAGVSQSPSNKVTEKGKDVELRCDPISGHTALYWYRQSLGQGLEFLIYFQGNSAPDKSGLPSDRFSAERTGGSVSTLTIQRTQQEDSAVYLCASSGTGGEPQHFGDGTRLSIL.

This rearrangement joins TRBV27 to TRBJ1-2, with D hard to call. Germline V gene lookup returns CDR1 MNHEY and CDR2 SMNVEV (reference sequence). This CDR3 contains 14 residues. The V and J ends lost 4 bases and 8 bases respectively, with 17 bases between them. CDR3: CASSCTNASRGYTF. The CDR3 coding sequence is TGTGCCAGCAGTTGTACGAATGCAAGTCGAGGCTACACCTTC.

The chain carries TRBV9 and TRBJ2-2, with TRBD1 as a possible D gene (6 bases). The CDR3 has 16 residues. Germline V gene data show CDR1 as SGDLS and CDR2 as YYNGEE. Trimming cost V 4 bases and J 2 bases, with 15 bases left between them. The CDR3 coding sequence is TGTGCCAGCAGCCAACAGGGAATTCGTAACACCGGGGAGCTGTTTTTT. Its translation: CASSQQGIRNTGELFF. Supplemented by reference TRBV9 and TRBJ2-2, the full variable domain reads DSGVTQTPKHLITATGQRVTLRCSPRSGDLSVYWYQQSLDQGLQFLIQYYNGEERAKGNILERFSAQQFPDLHSELNLSSLELGDSALYFCASSQQGIRNTGELFFGEGSRLTVL.

The V and J genes are TRBV9 and TRBJ1-1, with 10 bases matching TRBD1. The CDR3 totals 16 residues. The V gene's germline CDR1 is SGDLS and CDR2 YYNGEE. V trimming: 3 bases; J trimming: 4 bases; junction bases outside the gene matches: 9. CDR3 protein: CASSARQGALSTEAFF. CDR3 bases: TGTGCCAGCAGCGCTAGACAGGGGGCGCTGAGCACTGAAGCTTTCTTT.

The rearrangement joins TRBV21-1 to TRBJ2-2; the D call of TRBD1 is as the table states it, not checked on the DNA. TRBV21-1 is a known pseudogene. The CDR3 contains 17 residues. The CDR3 reads CASSKLVRGANTGELFF. The DNA of the CDR3 is TGTGCCAGCAGCAAATTGGTCAGGGGTGCGAACACCGGGGAGCTGTTTTTT.

The sample holds one count of this clone. V is TRBV7-3 and J is TRBJ1-2; perhaps TRBD1 as D (6 bases). In germline, CDR1 is SGHTA, CDR2 FQGTGA. V was shortened by 3 bases and J by 3 bases, with 11 bases between the two germline ends. The CDR3 has 14 amino acids. The CDR3 loop reads CASSFGNRDYGYTF. CDR3 sequence (DNA): TGTGCCAGCAGCTTCGGCAACAGGGACTATGGCTACACCTTC.

The chain joins TRBV10-2 to TRBJ1-1; TRBD1 matches 8 bases. This CDR3 region has 13 residues. The V gene end was trimmed by 6 bases and the J gene end by 4 bases; junction bases not matched to a gene: 4. Germline CDR1 reads WSHSY; CDR2 reads SAAADI. The CDR3 here is CASRDREGTEAFF. In DNA, the CDR3 is TGCGCCAGCAGGGACAGGGAGGGCACTGAAGCTTTCTTT.

The chain uses TRBV19 and TRBJ1-1; D ambiguous. This CDR3 contains 14 residues. The germline V gene encodes CDR1 LNHDA and CDR2 SQIVND (reference sequence). Trimming shortened V by 9 bases and J by 4 bases, and 18 bases separated the two germline ends. The CDR3 nucleotides read TGTGCCAGCGTACGCAACCGGGTGGGCACTGAAGCTTTCTTT. Protein: CASVRNRVGTEAFF.

This clone was seen only once. The chain joins TRBV6-6 to TRBJ1-5; D remains ambiguous. The germline CDR1 and CDR2 sequences are MNHNY and SVGAGI (reference sequence). The length of the CDR3 is 13 residues. The germline V and J ends were trimmed by 7 bases and 3 bases, with 10 bases remaining between them. CDR3 protein: CASNPGPNQPQHF. The CDR3 bases are TGTGCCAGCAATCCCGGGCCCAATCAGCCCCAGCATTTT.

Here the CDR3 reads CASSQSGTVNTEAFF. The CDR3 DNA sequence: TGTGCCAGCAGTCAGTCCGGGACAGTCAACACTGAAGCTTTCTTT. The chain uses TRBV6-6 and TRBJ1-1; TRBD1 matches 7 bases. The germline V gene has CDR1 MNHNY and CDR2 SVGAGI (reference sequence). J gave up 2 bases and V 5 bases, and 8 bases lay outside the gene matches. The CDR3 is made up of 15 amino acids.

The J gene is TRBJ2-7, the V gene TRBV7-6; D gene uncertain. CDR3 length: 12 residues. V dropped 5 bases and J dropped 0 bases, with 5 bases sitting between them. Germline V CDR1 and CDR2: SGHVS, FNYEAQ. The CDR3 loop is CASSDISYEQYF. Written as DNA, the CDR3 is TGTGCCAGCAGCGACATCTCCTACGAGCAGTACTTC.

This clone was observed once. This sequence joins TRBV4-2 and TRBJ2-7, with 7 bases identical to TRBD2. Looked up from germline, CDR1 is LGHNA and CDR2 is YNFKEQ. The CDR3 totals 18 residues. V dropped 1 base and J dropped 7; count of bases not matched to a gene: 19. This CDR3 reads CASSQVPPSGPLGDEQYF. DNA of the CDR3: TGTGCCAGCAGCCAAGTTCCGCCTAGCGGCCCGCTAGGGGATGAGCAGTACTTC.

J is TRBJ2-1 and V is TRBV5-5; 10 bases align to TRBD1. The CDR3 covers 15 residues. The junction had 8 bases not matched to a gene; V was cut back by 4 bases and J by 7 bases. Germline V gene data show CDR1 as SGHKS and CDR2 as YYEKEE (reference sequence). The chain's CDR3 is CASSPGQGSWNEQFF. For the CDR3, the DNA is TGTGCCAGCAGCCCGGGACAGGGGAGCTGGAATGAGCAGTTCTTC.

This chain connects TRBV5-4 to TRBJ2-7; D may be TRBD2 (7 bases). This CDR3 contains 12 residues. The germline V and J ends were trimmed by 4 bases and 10 bases, with 15 bases remaining between them. Per germline, CDR1 SGHNT and CDR2 YYREEE (reference sequence). This chain's CDR3 is CASSLRGGDQYF. The CDR3 DNA follows: TGTGCCAGCAGCCTGAGGGGGGGGGACCAGTACTTC. Combining the CDR3 with reference TRBV5-4 and TRBJ2-7 gives the whole variable domain ETGVTQSPTHLIKTRGQQVTLRCSSQSGHNTVSWYQQALGQGPQFIFQYYREEENGRGNFPPRFSGLQFPNYSSELNVNALELDDSALYLCASSLRGGDQYFGPGTRLTVT.

This clone was recorded only once. The chain has TRBV5-1 and TRBJ2-3, with a weak D call TRBD2 (6 bases). CDR3 size: 15 residues. Germline V gene sequence: CDR1 SGHRS, CDR2 YFSETQ. The V end was cut by 0 bases, the J end by 6 bases, with 14 bases between. The CDR3 sequence: CASSLAEGGVDTQYF. CDR3 bases: TGCGCCAGCAGCTTGGCGGAGGGCGGCGTGGATACGCAGTATTTT.

Regarding this clone: Additional DNA sequences in this sample encode the identical CDR3. The chain is built from TRBV19 and TRBJ2-7; TRBD1 might be the D (6 bases). This CDR3 spans 14 amino acids. The V end lost 5 bases, the J end lost 4 bases, and 15 bases lay between the germline ends. Germline lookup yields CDR1 LNHDA and CDR2 SQIVND (reference sequence). The CDR3 DNA follows: TGTGCCAGTAGTTCCGCTGGGGGCGGATACGAGCAGTACTTC. It is translated as CASSSAGGGYEQYF.

The rearrangement joins TRBV10-1 to TRBJ2-1; D is undetermined. With 0 bases removed from V and 0 bases from J, the gap between germline ends came to 9 bases. The CDR3 is 16 residues long. The germline gives CDR1 WNHNN, CDR2 SYGVQD (reference sequence). In nucleotides, the CDR3 is TGCGCCAGCAGTGAGTCGTCAGCGAGCTCCTACAATGAGCAGTTCTTC. It codes for CASSESSASSYNEQFF.

The gene calls are TRBV19 and TRBJ1-3, with 9 bases fitting TRBD1. Germline V gene data show CDR1 as LNHDA and CDR2 as SQIVND (reference sequence). V shed 3 bases and J 11 bases; nucleotides not matched to a gene: 8. The CDR3 has 14 residues. CDR3 DNA sequence: TGTGCCAGTAGTATGGCACAGGGGGCGAAACCCATATATTTT. The encoded protein is CASSMAQGAKPIYF.

The chain joins TRBV5-1 to TRBJ2-5, with 11 bases fitting TRBD1. The J segment lost 5 bases and the V segment lost 3 bases, leaving 9 bases of the junction unmatched. This CDR3 is built from 16 residues. CDR1 and CDR2 (germline): SGHRS, YFSETQ. The CDR3 region has the DNA TGCGCCAGCAGCTCACGCGGACAGGGGGCCATGGAGACCCAGTACTTC. Amino acid sequence: CASSSRGQGAMETQYF. The full variable domain, in which reference TRBV5-1 and TRBJ2-5 provide the parts outside the CDR3, is KAGVTQTPRYLIKTRGQQVTLSCSPISGHRSVSWYQQTPGQGLQFLFEYFSETQRNKGNFPGRFSGRQFSNSRSEMNVSTLELGDSALYLCASSSRGQGAMETQYFGPGTRLLVL.

The chain joins TRBV5-1 to TRBJ2-2; D ambiguous. CDR3 length: 14 amino acids. In germline, CDR1 is SGHRS, CDR2 YFSETQ. Trimming shortened V by 0 bases and J by 2 bases, and 5 bases separated the two germline ends. The CDR3 DNA reads as TGCGCCAGCAGCTTGGAAGATAACACCGGGGAGCTGTTTTTT. Amino acid sequence: CASSLEDNTGELFF.

This chain uses TRBV18 with TRBJ1-5; TRBD1 matches at 7 bases. There are 16 residues in the CDR3. With V trimmed by 3 bases and J by 0 bases, 5 bases remained unmatched. The germline CDR1 and CDR2 sequences are KGHSH and LQKENI. The CDR3 region is CASSPFGTASNQPQHF. CDR3 in DNA: TGTGCCAGCTCACCCTTTGGGACAGCTAGCAATCAGCCCCAGCATTTT.

The chain carries TRBV5-6 and TRBJ1-5; no clear D gene. Trimming cost V 1 base and J 0 bases, with 8 bases left between them. Germline values: CDR1 SGHDT, CDR2 YYEEEE. CDR3 length equals 15 residues. As DNA, the CDR3 is TGTGCCAGCAGCTTGAAAGGGCTTAGCAATCAGCCCCAGCATTTT. Residues: CASSLKGLSNQPQHF.